Below are 5 T cell receptor beta chains sequenced from a single sample in a study of T cells expressing NK-cell markers. Each CDR3 protein gets one entry in TCRdb, which reprocessed the 5' RACE reads and gives no DNA. The record lists 350,000 to 450,000 distinct CDR3 sequences, of which the ten most abundant hold roughly 5.2%. The sample comprised blood T cells: a sorted CD56 or NKG2C T cell subset, CD4+ or CD8+ T cells, or bulk PBMC T cells (not recorded which). These receptors came from a man aged 18 to 69 in good health.

The chain recombines TRBV6-1 with TRBJ1-5; TCRdb's D call of TRBD1 is untestable without DNA. This CDR3 is 17 amino acids long. Germline V gives CDR1 MNHNS, CDR2 SASEGT. The CDR3 loop reads CASRTYRTGGSNQPQHF.

The chain carries TRBV29-1 and TRBJ1-1; as DNA is missing, the TRBD1 call by TCRdb cannot be tested. The germline CDR1 and CDR2 sequences are SQVTM and ANQGSEA. CDR3 length: 13 residues. CDR3 in amino acids: CSVLGGLNTEAFF.

The chain couples TRBV6-1 to TRBJ1-1. This CDR3 comprises 12 residues. Germline CDR1 and CDR2: MNHNS and SASEGT. This CDR3 is CASSESRIEAFF.

V is TRBV20-1 and J is TRBJ2-7; the TCRdb D gene call, TRBD2, has no DNA to confirm it. The V gene's germline CDR1 is DFQATT and CDR2 SNEGSKA (reference sequence). This CDR3 region has 13 residues. CDR3 protein: CSASEEVWSEQYF.

The chain is built from TRBV7-2 and TRBJ2-5; as DNA is missing, the TRBD2 call by TCRdb cannot be tested. Germline assignment: CDR1 SGHTA and CDR2 FQGNSA. This CDR3 region has 12 residues. The CDR3 spells CASSLFPSIQYF.